The following is a TCR beta chain sequence with its context. This specimen comes from a study of blood T cell repertoires in COVID-19. The germline gives CDR1 SGHDT, CDR2 YYEEEE. The CDR3 contains 12 residues. The V end lost 2 bases, the J end lost 7 bases, and 9 bases lay between the germline ends. TCRdb keeps only in-frame clones here, not all; method: immunoSEQ multiplex PCR. The sample has 150,000 to 200,000 clones; 80% are singletons. The origin of this receptor is a man in his 70s with active or convalescent COVID-19. The chain recombines TRBV5-6 with TRBJ1-2; D is uncertain. Sequenced input: peripheral blood. CDR3 protein: CASSFPGSGYTF. CDR3 DNA: TGTGCCAGCAGCTTCCCTGGCTCTGGCTACACCTTC.